The 7 T cell receptor beta chains below were found in one sample sequenced in a study of blood T cell repertoires in COVID-19. Assay used: immunoSEQ multiplex PCR; TCRdb lists only in-frame clones, some missing. The sample consists of about 210,000 clones, roughly 86% of them appearing once. The material sequenced was peripheral blood. Receptors originate from a woman between 35 and 50 years old with acute or convalescent COVID-19.

This rearrangement joins TRBV4-1 to TRBJ2-1; 10 nucleotides agree with TRBD2. The length of the CDR3 is 16 residues. Trimming cost V 11 bases and J 3 bases; bases outside gene matches: 13. Per the germline V gene, CDR1 is MGHRA and CDR2 is YSYEKL. CDR3 DNA: TGCGCCCCCAGGGAGCTAGCGGGAGAGTGCTACAATGAGCAGTTCTTC. Translated: CAPRELAGECYNEQFF.

The chain has TRBV30 and TRBJ1-2; 9 positions match TRBD1. The CDR3 consists of 14 residues. The germline CDR1 and CDR2 sequences are GTSNPN and SVGIG (reference sequence). Trimming cost V 3 bases and J 5 bases; bases outside gene matches: 7. The CDR3 spells CAWSPGQGLYGYTF. CDR3 DNA sequence: TGTGCCTGGAGCCCGGGACAGGGCTTATATGGCTACACCTTC. Combining the CDR3 with reference TRBV30 and TRBJ1-2 gives the whole variable domain SQTIHQWPATLVQPVGSPLSLECTVEGTSNPNLYWYRQAAGRGLQLLFYSVGIGQISSEVPQNLSASRPQDRQFILSSKKLLLSDSGFYLCAWSPGQGLYGYTFGSGTRLTVV.

This rearrangement joins TRBV7-9 to TRBJ1-1, with D maybe TRBD1 (5 bases). V lost 5 bases, J lost 0 bases, and 13 bases lay in between. The CDR3 is made up of 15 amino acids. Looked up from germline, CDR1 is SEHNR and CDR2 is FQNEAQ (reference sequence). CDR3: CASSPRGVLNTEAFF. The DNA for the CDR3 is TGTGCCAGCAGCCCTAGGGGCGTGTTGAACACTGAAGCTTTCTTT.

Concerning this clone itself: The sample contains more than one DNA sequence encoding this CDR3. The rearrangement uses TRBV27 and TRBJ2-3, with D unresolved. V was cut by 5 bases and J by 1 base, with 4 bases left in between. CDR1 is MNHEY and CDR2 is SMNVEV in the germline V gene (reference sequence). This CDR3 region has 12 residues. The CDR3 protein is CASSRGTDTQYF. As DNA, the CDR3 is TGTGCCAGCAGTCGTGGCACAGATACGCAGTATTTT.

This clone was detected only a few times. The gene calls are TRBV5-6 and TRBJ1-2; a possible D gene is TRBD1 (6 bases). The CDR3 spans 16 residues. The germline V and J ends were trimmed by 5 bases and 3 bases, with 20 bases remaining between them. Germline CDR1 SGHDT, CDR2 YYEEEE. The CDR3 DNA reads TGTGCCAGCAGACCCCGGGACAAGGGGACCTACTATGGCTACACCTTC. Translated: CASRPRDKGTYYGYTF.

V is TRBV29-1 and J is TRBJ1-4, with D uncertain. This CDR3 spans 12 amino acids. Germline CDR1 reads SQVTM; CDR2 reads ANQGSEA. Trimming stripped 6 bases from V and 8 bases from J, with 13 bases between. CDR3 DNA sequence: TGCAGCGTAGCGTGGTCTCCCGAAAAACTGTTTTTT. It specifies CSVAWSPEKLFF. Looking up the rest from reference TRBV29-1 and TRBJ1-4 gives the full variable domain: SAVISQKPSRDICQRGTSLTIQCQVDSQVTMMFWYRQQPGQSLTLIATANQGSEATYESGFVIDKFPISRPNLTFSTLTVSNMSPEDSSIYLCSVAWSPEKLFFGSGTQLSVL.

The J gene is TRBJ1-1, the V gene TRBV6-1, with unresolved D. Germline CDR1 and CDR2: MNHNS and SASEGT. V dropped 0 bases and J dropped 1 base, with 6 bases sitting between them. This CDR3 comprises 14 residues. CDR3 amino acids: CASSEASRNTEAFF. The CDR3 region has the DNA TGTGCCAGCAGTGAAGCGTCCAGGAACACTGAAGCTTTCTTT.